Presented here are 32 T cell receptor beta chains from one specimen sequenced in a study of molecular identifiers for immune sequencing clone quantification (dated by TCRdb to the late 2010s). Library preparation employed PCR. TCRdb names NextSeq 500 as the instrument used. TCRdb passed the public sequencing reads through fastp at Q25 and MiXCR, retaining productive beta sequences. Rows with one shared CDR3 protein collapse into an entry with the most common genes and DNA. For this sample the table gives some 590,000 distinct CDR3 sequences, of which around 25% were detected only once. Of the sample, about 0.8% is held by the ten largest clones. Sequencing was carried out using naive CD8+ T cells from blood, with Jurkat cell RNA spiked in. This specimen's cell subset or site label, interpreted: FACS-sorted CD8+CD4-CCR7+CD45RA+ naive T cells. The receptors originated from a human donor in good health. Some libraries in this study had Jurkat cell RNA spiked in.

The sample holds many counts of this clonotype. The chain employs TRBV6-6 and TRBJ2-3, with 11 bases fitting TRBD2. Germline loops: CDR1 MNHNY, CDR2 SVGAGI (reference sequence). Trimming at V came to 6 bases and at J to 2 bases, leaving 4 bases not matched to a gene. CDR3 length: 15 residues. CDR3 nucleotides: TGTGCCAGCAGGGGACTAGCGGATATCACAGATACGCAGTATTTT. Its translation is CASRGLADITDTQYF.

The chain combines TRBV28 with TRBJ2-1, with 7 bases aligning to TRBD1. Losses at the gene ends were 5 bases for V and 2 bases for J; bases not matched to a gene: 9. In germline, CDR1 is MDHEN, CDR2 SYDVKM. CDR3 length: 16 residues. The CDR3 region is CASSARQGSPYNEQFF. The CDR3 DNA follows: TGTGCCAGCAGTGCACGACAGGGATCCCCCTACAATGAGCAGTTCTTC. Full variable domain (outside the CDR3, taken from reference TRBV28 and TRBJ2-1): DVKVTQSSRYLVKRTGEKVFLECVQDMDHENMFWYRQDPGLGLRLIYFSYDVKMKEKGDIPEGYSVSREKKERFSLILESASTNQTSMYLCASSARQGSPYNEQFFGPGTRLTVL.

This clonotype showed up many times. The CDR3 sequence is CASSQDWTSKETQYF. In nucleotides, the CDR3 is TGCGCCAGCAGCCAAGATTGGACTAGCAAAGAGACCCAGTACTTC. The rearrangement joins TRBV4-3 to TRBJ2-5; 8 nucleotides align to TRBD2. V lost 0 bases to trimming and J lost 3 bases; unmatched junction nucleotides: 3. From germline, CDR1 is LGHNA and CDR2 YSLEER. The CDR3 covers 15 residues.

For the CDR3, the DNA is TGCGCCAGCAGCCAAGCTCTGGGACAGGGGTACGAGCAGTACTTC. It specifies CASSQALGQGYEQYF. The gene calls are TRBV4-3 and TRBJ2-7; 10 bases are shared with TRBD1. The ends lost 1 base at V and 4 bases at J; junction bases unmatched: 4. Germline CDR1 and CDR2: LGHNA and YSLEER. The CDR3 is 15 amino acids.

The chain uses TRBV7-9 and TRBJ2-7; 8 bases are shared with TRBD1. V trimming: 2 bases; J trimming: 5 bases; junction bases outside the gene matches: 8. The CDR3 is 15 amino acids. Germline CDR1 and CDR2: SEHNR and FQNEAQ (reference sequence). CDR3 loop: CASSLSPGGYHEQYF. Here the CDR3 DNA reads TGTGCCAGCAGCTTATCCCCAGGGGGCTACCACGAGCAGTACTTC. The full variable domain, in which reference TRBV7-9 and TRBJ2-7 provide the parts outside the CDR3, is DTGVSQNPRHKITKRGQNVTFRCDPISEHNRLYWYRQTLGQGPEFLTYFQNEAQLEKSRLLSDRFSAERPKGSFSTLEIQRTEQGDSAMYLCASSLSPGGYHEQYFGPGTRLTVT.

The chain joins TRBV30 to TRBJ1-6; unclear D gene. The ends were cut back, 6 bases at V and 6 bases at J, with 12 bases in the middle. Germline V gene sequence: CDR1 GTSNPN, CDR2 SVGIG (reference sequence). This CDR3 is 13 amino acids long. The CDR3 region has the DNA TGTGCCTGTACGGGCCTTGGTAATTCACCCCTCCACTTT. Its translation: CACTGLGNSPLHF.

Of note for this clonotype: Its ends do not fully match the called genes, so a read error is possible. The CDR3 DNA sequence: TGTGCCAGCTGGGGAGCGGGCTACGGGCAGTACTTC. Its translation: CASWGAGYGQYF. V gene TRBV6-5 combines with J gene TRBJ2-7; D is perhaps TRBD2 (6 bases). The CDR3 covers 12 residues. The germline V gene has CDR1 MNHEY and CDR2 SVGAGI.

This clonotype has ten or more counts. This chain connects TRBV7-8 to TRBJ2-5, with 10 nucleotides matching TRBD1. V was clipped by 0 bases and J by 4 bases; unmatched bases: 2. This CDR3 is built from 15 residues. Germline CDR1 and CDR2: SGHVS and FQNEAQ. The DNA of the CDR3 is TGTGCCAGCAGCTTAGCGTGGACAGGGGGAGAGACCCAGTACTTC. Translating gives CASSLAWTGGETQYF.

This clonotype was seen only a few times. This sequence joins TRBV28 and TRBJ2-7, with 10 nucleotides matching TRBD2. J lost 5 bases, V lost 4 bases, and 5 bases had no gene match. The CDR3 contains 14 residues. CDR1 is MDHEN and CDR2 is SYDVKM in the germline V gene. As DNA, the CDR3 is TGTGCCAGCAGTTCTTCTAGCGGGAGTCACGAGCAGTACTTC. This gives the protein CASSSSSGSHEQYF.

The rearrangement joins TRBV20-1 to TRBJ1-2; 7 bases fit TRBD1. Germline V gene data show CDR1 as DFQATT and CDR2 as SNEGSKA (reference sequence). This CDR3 region has 15 residues. V was clipped by 6 bases and J by 3 bases; unmatched bases: 13. CDR3 nucleotide sequence: TGCAGTGCCCGGATACCGGGACAGCTACACTATGGCTACACCTTC. Its translation: CSARIPGQLHYGYTF.

The sample holds a few counts of this clonotype. A read error may be the cause here, since a much bigger clone is one base away. The chain recombines TRBV28 with TRBJ2-5; tentatively, D is TRBD1 (5 bases). Germline V gives CDR1 MDHEN, CDR2 SYDVKM. CDR3 length equals 15 residues. The CDR3 sequence: CASSSDSTNQESQYF. CDR3 DNA sequence: TGTGCCAGCAGTTCAGACAGTACTAATCAAGAGTCCCAGTACTTC.

The J gene is TRBJ2-5, the V gene TRBV7-9, with 13 bases fitting TRBD2. The V gene end was trimmed by 5 bases and the J gene end by 4 bases; junction bases not matched to a gene: 10. The CDR3 sequence is 17 residues long. CDR1 and CDR2 (germline): SEHNR, FQNEAQ (reference sequence). In DNA, the CDR3 is TGTGCCAGCAGCGGCCCGGGACTAGCGGGAATAGGAGAGACCCAGTACTTC. It codes for CASSGPGLAGIGETQYF.

The gene calls are TRBV20-1 and TRBJ2-7, with TRBD1 as a possible D gene (6 bases). V gave up 0 bases and J gave up 0 bases, with 12 bases separating them. Germline V CDR1 and CDR2: DFQATT, SNEGSKA (reference sequence). This CDR3 comprises 15 residues. CDR3 bases: TGCAGTGCTAGAGATCACTCAGGGGCCTCCTACGAGCAGTACTTC. Its translation is CSARDHSGASYEQYF.

Turning to this clonotype: Without the conserved terminal phenylalanine or tryptophan, this CDR3 likely stems from a read error. V is TRBV20-1 and J is TRBJ2-7; D possibly matches TRBD1 or TRBD2 (6 bases each). The CDR3 length is 13 residues. Trimming cost V 6 bases and J 0 bases, with 12 bases left between them. Germline V gene sequence: CDR1 DFQATT, CDR2 SNEGSKA (reference sequence). CDR3 nucleotides: TGCAGTGCGGAGGGGGACAACTCCTACGAGCAGTACCTC. It codes for CSAEGDNSYEQYL.

On this clonotype itself: The germline gene is not matched at one end of the junction; a read error may be the cause. The rearrangement uses TRBV5-1 and TRBJ2-5, with TRBD2 matching over 10 bases. CDR3 length: 15 residues. From germline, CDR1 is SGHRS and CDR2 YFSETQ. In DNA, the CDR3 is TGCGCCCGCAGCTTTAGCGGGGGGCCCCAAGCGCCCCCGTCCTTC. It specifies CARSFSGGPQAPPSF.

The chain links TRBV24-1 to TRBJ2-2; the D gene is possibly TRBD1 (5 bases). Germline V lookup: CDR1 KGHDR, CDR2 SFDVKD. The V end lost 3 bases, the J end lost 6 bases, and 10 bases lay between the germline ends. The CDR3 runs 14 residues. DNA of the CDR3: TGTGCCACCAGTGATCTAACAGGCGCCGGGGAGCTGTTTTTT. It is translated as CATSDLTGAGELFF.

Note on this clonotype: The junction does not match germline at one end; this may be a read error. The chain links TRBV28 to TRBJ2-7; 7 bases are shared with TRBD1. This CDR3 comprises 13 residues. Germline V gene data show CDR1 as MDHEN and CDR2 as SYDVKM. CDR3 sequence reads: CASRGQNAYERYF. The CDR3 DNA follows: TGTGCCAGCAGGGGACAGAACGCCTACGAGCGGTACTTC.

This clonotype was counted a few times. This chain uses TRBV7-9 with TRBJ2-7; tentative D call: TRBD1 (7 bases). This CDR3 comprises 14 residues. Germline lookup yields CDR1 SEHNR and CDR2 FQNEAQ (reference sequence). V was shortened by 1 base and J by 3 bases, with 10 bases between the two germline ends. The CDR3 coding sequence is TGTGCCAGCAGCTTAGTCCAGGGGGGCTACGAGCAGTACTTC. Translating it yields CASSLVQGGYEQYF.

The CDR3: CASSQDRDPGANVLTF. Written as DNA, the CDR3 is TGCGCCAGCAGCCAAGATAGGGACCCTGGGGCCAACGTCCTGACTTTC. V and J are TRBV4-3 and TRBJ2-6; tentatively, D is TRBD1 or TRBD2 (5 bases each). Trimming cost V 0 bases and J 2 bases, with 8 bases left between them. The CDR3 runs to 16 residues. Germline values: CDR1 LGHNA, CDR2 YSLEER.

The chain is built from TRBV2 and TRBJ2-7; 10 positions agree with TRBD2. Trimming at V came to 4 bases and at J to 7 bases, leaving 25 bases not matched to a gene. Germline-derived CDR1 and CDR2 are SNHLY and FYNNEI. This CDR3 region has 20 residues. The CDR3 coding sequence is TGTGCCAGCAGTGGAAGTCTTGGACTAGCGGCCTCTACCCCCAGGGGGGAGCAGTACTTC. Its protein is CASSGSLGLAASTPRGEQYF. Full variable domain (outside the CDR3, taken from reference TRBV2 and TRBJ2-7): EPEVTQTPSHQVTQMGQEVILRCVPISNHLYFYWYRQILGQKVEFLVSFYNNEISEKSEIFDDQFSVERPDGSNFTLKIRSTKLEDSAMYFCASSGSLGLAASTPRGEQYFGPGTRLTVT.

The chain carries TRBV27 and TRBJ1-2; D remains unclear. V lost 8 bases and J 4 bases, leaving 26 bases between the germline ends. The germline gives CDR1 MNHEY, CDR2 SMNVEV (reference sequence). This CDR3 spans 17 amino acids. CDR3 DNA sequence: TGTGCCAGCGAGTTTAGGTCTGGACCACACTCCTTCTATGGCTACACCTTC. Translating gives CASEFRSGPHSFYGYTF.

Notes on this clonotype: A read error is possible here, since a much larger clone lies one base away. This chain uses TRBV20-1 with TRBJ2-7, with D hard to call. V was cut by 3 bases and J by 4 bases, with 16 bases left in between. This CDR3 contains 14 residues. Germline V gene data show CDR1 as DFQATT and CDR2 as SNEGSKA (reference sequence). DNA of the CDR3: TGCAGTGCTAGTTACGGTTCGTGGTGGTACGAGCAGTACTTC. It specifies CSASYGSWWYEQYF.

This clonotype was observed a handful of times. This chain uses TRBV27 with TRBJ2-5; 12 nucleotides align to TRBD1. Trimming took 5 bases from V and 1 from J; bases not matched to a gene: 11. The germline V gene encodes CDR1 MNHEY and CDR2 SMNVEV (reference sequence). The CDR3 runs to 18 residues. In nucleotides, the CDR3 is TGTGCCAGCAGTCCAGACCCCGGGACAGGGGGCATCCAAGAGACCCAGTACTTC. Protein sequence: CASSPDPGTGGIQETQYF.

This clonotype showed up many times. This rearrangement joins TRBV12-3 or TRBV12-4 to TRBJ1-3; D is possibly TRBD1 (5 bases). Trimming left V 6 bases short and J 0 bases short, with 15 bases between. This CDR3 is 16 amino acids long. The CDR3 spells CASRLPGPHSGNTIYF. CDR3 coding DNA: TGTGCCAGCAGACTACCGGGACCCCACTCTGGAAACACCATATATTTT.

This clonotype has just a few counts. The rearrangement links TRBV9 to TRBJ2-7; D unclear. Germline CDR1 SGDLS, CDR2 YYNGEE. The CDR3 is 14 amino acids. Trimming took 0 bases from V and 5 from J, leaving 12 bases between them. The CDR3 sequence: CASSVDRTAHEQYF. The CDR3 DNA is TGTGCCAGCAGCGTAGACCGGACGGCCCACGAGCAGTACTTC.

This clonotype was found a few times. The chain uses TRBV14 and TRBJ2-7, with D possibly being TRBD1 (6 bases). V was shortened by 4 bases and J by 2 bases, with 15 bases between the two germline ends. Germline CDR1 SGHDN, CDR2 FVKESK. The CDR3 length is 15 residues. This chain's CDR3 is CASSLMDSTPYEQYF. The CDR3 DNA sequence: TGTGCCAGCAGCCTAATGGACAGTACCCCCTACGAGCAGTACTTC.

This CDR3 is CASSSLGANTEAFF. The CDR3 DNA reads TGTGCCAGCAGCTCGCTAGGGGCGAACACTGAAGCTTTCTTT. This rearrangement joins TRBV9 to TRBJ1-1, with a tentative D call TRBD1 (5 bases). From germline, CDR1 is SGDLS and CDR2 YYNGEE. This CDR3 spans 14 amino acids. V was pared by 4 bases and J by 1 base, with 11 bases between.

The V and J genes are TRBV20-1 and TRBJ2-2; TRBD2 might be the D (6 bases). Germline lookup yields CDR1 DFQATT and CDR2 SNEGSKA (reference sequence). The V end was cut by 0 bases, the J end by 0 bases, with 8 bases between. The CDR3 runs to 15 residues. CDR3 nucleotides: TGCAGTGCTAGAGAGCGGGAAACGAACACCGGGGAGCTGTTTTTT. Its translation: CSARERETNTGELFF.

In this sample, this clonotype turned up a few times. CDR3 loop: CASSSQGRNTEAFF. The CDR3 bases are TGTGCCAGCAGTTCACAGGGTCGGAACACTGAAGCTTTCTTT. J is TRBJ1-1 and V is TRBV12-3 or TRBV12-4, with a tentative D call TRBD1 (6 bases). V lost 4 bases and J lost 1, with 10 bases in between. The CDR3 length is 14 residues.

This clonotype showed up many times. The rearrangement joins TRBV20-1 to TRBJ2-1, with unresolved D. Between the trimmed V and J ends, which lost 2 bases and 0 bases, there was a span of 8 bases. Per germline, CDR1 DFQATT and CDR2 SNEGSKA (reference sequence). The CDR3 sequence is 14 residues long. As DNA, the CDR3 is TGCAGTGCTAGAAGCATAAGCTCCTACAATGAGCAGTTCTTC. It translates to CSARSISSYNEQFF.

The chain recombines TRBV4-3 with TRBJ2-7; the match to TRBD1 covers 8 bases. The germline CDR1 and CDR2 sequences are LGHNA and YSLEER. CDR3 length: 16 residues. The J segment lost 1 base and the V segment lost 0 bases, leaving 5 bases of the junction unmatched. CDR3 in amino acids: CASSQDVGTGSYEQYF. The CDR3 DNA reads as TGCGCCAGCAGCCAAGATGTAGGGACAGGATCCTACGAGCAGTACTTC.

On this clonotype itself: One junction end does not reproduce the germline sequence, and a read error may be involved. The rearrangement links TRBV11-2 to TRBJ2-5; either TRBD1 or TRBD2 may supply D (6 bases each). The CDR3 consists of 15 residues. The germline CDR1 and CDR2 sequences are SGHAT and FQNNGV. The chain's CDR3 is CASSEGGTGGETLYF. Written as DNA, the CDR3 is TGTGCCAGCAGCGAAGGGGGGACTGGCGGAGAGACCCTGTACTTC.